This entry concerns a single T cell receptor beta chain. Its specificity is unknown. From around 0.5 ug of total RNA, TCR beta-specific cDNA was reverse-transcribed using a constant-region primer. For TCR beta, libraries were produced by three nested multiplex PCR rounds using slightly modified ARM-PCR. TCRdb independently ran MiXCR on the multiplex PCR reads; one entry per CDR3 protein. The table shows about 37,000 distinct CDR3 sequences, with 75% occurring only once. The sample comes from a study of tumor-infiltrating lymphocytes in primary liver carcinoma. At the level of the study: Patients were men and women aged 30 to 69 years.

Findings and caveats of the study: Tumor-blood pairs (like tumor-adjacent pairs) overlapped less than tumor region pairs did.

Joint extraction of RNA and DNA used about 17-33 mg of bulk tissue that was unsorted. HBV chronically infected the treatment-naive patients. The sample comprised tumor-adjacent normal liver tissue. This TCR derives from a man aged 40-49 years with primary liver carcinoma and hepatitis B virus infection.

CDR3: CASSATGTGGSDEQYF. CDR3 DNA: TGTGCCAGCAGTGCCACAGGGACAGGGGGCTCGGACGAGCAGTACTTC. The V and J genes are TRBV6-4 and TRBJ2-7; 12 bases match TRBD1. V shed 4 bases, J shed 5 bases, and the junction held 9 bases outside the gene matches. The CDR3 has 16 amino acids. The V gene's germline CDR1 is MRHNA and CDR2 SNTAGT.